The sequence of this TCR beta chain was determined in a study of blood T cell repertoires in COVID-19. Across the study: Acute-phase and convalescent COVID-19 samples originated in the United States, Italy and Spain.

Here immunoSEQ multiplex PCR was the method, and the copy in TCRdb shows in-frame clones only, minus some. The sample yields some 160,000 clones, roughly 80% seen once. The sequence was obtained from a woman aged 40 to 49 who had recovered from COVID-19. Sequenced material: PBMCs or T cells enriched from blood (not recorded which).

The CDR3 DNA follows: TGCGCCAGCAGCCAAGCCCCAGGACTAATATACGAGCAGTACTTC. Amino acid sequence: CASSQAPGLIYEQYF. The chain combines TRBV4-1 with TRBJ2-7, with a weak D call TRBD2 (6 bases). Germline V gives CDR1 MGHRA, CDR2 YSYEKL. V was pared by 1 base and J by 4 bases, with 14 bases between. The CDR3 consists of 15 residues.